This T cell receptor beta chain is from a study of cytomegalovirus exposure and HLA in healthy donors. PCR amplification relied on 60 Vbeta primers (plus 13 Jbeta primers). Method: immunoSEQ multiplex PCR; TCRdb's copy keeps in-frame clones and lacks some. The sample has around 72,000 clones, approximately 70% seen once. This CDR3 is built from 13 residues. CDR1 GTSNPN and CDR2 SVGIG come from the germline V gene (reference sequence). With 0 bases removed from V and 2 bases from J, the gap between germline ends came to 8 bases. The chain is built from TRBV30 and TRBJ2-7; tentatively, D is TRBD2 (5 bases). Input material: PBMCs. The TCR comes from a middle-aged man in good health and CMV-seropositive. CDR3 loop: CAWSVAGTYEQYF. DNA for the CDR3: TGTGCCTGGAGTGTAGCCGGGACCTACGAGCAGTACTTC.